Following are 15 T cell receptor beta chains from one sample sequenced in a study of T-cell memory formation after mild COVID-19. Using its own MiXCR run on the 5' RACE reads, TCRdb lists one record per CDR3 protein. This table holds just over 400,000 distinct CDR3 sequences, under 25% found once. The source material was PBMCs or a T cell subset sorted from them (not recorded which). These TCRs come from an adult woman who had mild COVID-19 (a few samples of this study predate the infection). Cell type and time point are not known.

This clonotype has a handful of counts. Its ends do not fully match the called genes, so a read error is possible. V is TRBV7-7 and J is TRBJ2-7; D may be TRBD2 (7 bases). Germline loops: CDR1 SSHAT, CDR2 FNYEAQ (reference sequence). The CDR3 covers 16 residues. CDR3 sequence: CASSLDSWREQYEQYF. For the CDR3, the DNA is TGTGCTAGCAGCTTGGACAGCTGGCGGGAGCAGTACGAGCAGTACTTC.

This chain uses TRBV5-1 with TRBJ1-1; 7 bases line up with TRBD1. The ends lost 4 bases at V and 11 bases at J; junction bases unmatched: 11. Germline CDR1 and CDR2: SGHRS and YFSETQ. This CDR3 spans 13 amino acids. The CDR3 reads CASSISGQSDAFF. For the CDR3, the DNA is TGCGCCAGCAGCATCTCGGGACAGAGCGATGCTTTCTTT.

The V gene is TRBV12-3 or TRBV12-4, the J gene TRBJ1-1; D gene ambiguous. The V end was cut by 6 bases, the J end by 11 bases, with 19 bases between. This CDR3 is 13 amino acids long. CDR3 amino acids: CASSLTVGPGAFF. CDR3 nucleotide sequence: TGTGCCAGCAGCCTAACCGTGGGCCCCGGGGCTTTCTTT.

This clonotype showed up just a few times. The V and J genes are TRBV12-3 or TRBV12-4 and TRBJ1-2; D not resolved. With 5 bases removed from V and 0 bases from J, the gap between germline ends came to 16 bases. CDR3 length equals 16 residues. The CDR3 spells CASSPNSGSSNYGYTF. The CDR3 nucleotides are TGTGCCAGCAGTCCGAATTCCGGGTCCTCTAACTATGGCTACACCTTC.

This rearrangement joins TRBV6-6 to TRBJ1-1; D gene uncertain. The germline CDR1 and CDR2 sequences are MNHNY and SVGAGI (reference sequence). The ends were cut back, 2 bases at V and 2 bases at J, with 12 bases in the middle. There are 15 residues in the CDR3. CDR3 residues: CASSYGRLPNTEAFF. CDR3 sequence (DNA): TGTGCCAGCAGTTACGGGCGACTGCCTAACACTGAAGCTTTCTTT.

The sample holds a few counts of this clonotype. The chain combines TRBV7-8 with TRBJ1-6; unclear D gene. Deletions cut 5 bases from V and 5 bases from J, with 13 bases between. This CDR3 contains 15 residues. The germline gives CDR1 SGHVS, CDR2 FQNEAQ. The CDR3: CASSPRPGNNSPLHF. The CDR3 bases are TGTGCCAGCAGCCCTCGTCCCGGTAATAATTCACCCCTCCACTTT.

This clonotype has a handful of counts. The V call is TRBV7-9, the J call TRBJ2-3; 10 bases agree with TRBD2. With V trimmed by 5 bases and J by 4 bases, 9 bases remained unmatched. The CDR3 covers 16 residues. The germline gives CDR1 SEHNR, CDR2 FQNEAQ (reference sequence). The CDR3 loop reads CASSPILAGAPDTQYF. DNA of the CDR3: TGTGCCAGCAGCCCCATCCTAGCGGGAGCCCCAGATACGCAGTATTTT.

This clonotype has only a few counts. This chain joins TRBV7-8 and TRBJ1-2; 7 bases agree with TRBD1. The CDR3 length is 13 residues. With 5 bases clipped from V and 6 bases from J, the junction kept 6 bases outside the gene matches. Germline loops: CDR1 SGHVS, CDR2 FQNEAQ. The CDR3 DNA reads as TGTGCCAGCAGCCACGGACAGGTTGATGGCTACACCTTC. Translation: CASSHGQVDGYTF.

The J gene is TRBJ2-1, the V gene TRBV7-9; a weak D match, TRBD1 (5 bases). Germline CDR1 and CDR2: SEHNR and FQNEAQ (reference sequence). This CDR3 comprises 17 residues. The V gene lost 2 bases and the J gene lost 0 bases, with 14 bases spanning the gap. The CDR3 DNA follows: TGTGCCAGCAGCTTAAGGCCAGGGCAAAGCTCCTACAATGAGCAGTTCTTC. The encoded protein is CASSLRPGQSSYNEQFF.

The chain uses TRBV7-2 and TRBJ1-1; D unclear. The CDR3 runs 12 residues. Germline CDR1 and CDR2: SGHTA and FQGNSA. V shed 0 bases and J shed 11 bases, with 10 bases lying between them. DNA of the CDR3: TGTGCCAGCAGCTTAGCCGGGATTGTGGCTTTCTTT. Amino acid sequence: CASSLAGIVAFF.

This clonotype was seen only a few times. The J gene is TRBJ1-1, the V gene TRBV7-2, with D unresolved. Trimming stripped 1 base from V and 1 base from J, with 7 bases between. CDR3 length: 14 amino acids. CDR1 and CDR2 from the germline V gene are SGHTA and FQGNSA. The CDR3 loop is CASSLVSGNTEAFF. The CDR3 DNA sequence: TGTGCCAGCAGCTTAGTTTCGGGGAACACTGAAGCTTTCTTT.

The CDR3 DNA reads TGCAGCGTTAACAGGGGAACCGGGGAGCTGTTTTTT. Encoded protein: CSVNRGTGELFF. The chain links TRBV29-1 to TRBJ2-2; 7 positions agree with TRBD1. The CDR3 length is 12 residues. The germline V gene encodes CDR1 SQVTM and CDR2 ANQGSEA. J gave up 5 bases and V 5 bases, and 2 bases lay outside the gene matches.

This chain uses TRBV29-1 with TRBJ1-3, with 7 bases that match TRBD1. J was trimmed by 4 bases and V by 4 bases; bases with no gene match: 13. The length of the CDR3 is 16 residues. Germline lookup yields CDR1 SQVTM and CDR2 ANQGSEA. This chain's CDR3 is CSVGRAGGTHGNTIYF. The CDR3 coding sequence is TGCAGCGTTGGGAGGGCAGGGGGGACGCACGGAAACACCATATATTTT.

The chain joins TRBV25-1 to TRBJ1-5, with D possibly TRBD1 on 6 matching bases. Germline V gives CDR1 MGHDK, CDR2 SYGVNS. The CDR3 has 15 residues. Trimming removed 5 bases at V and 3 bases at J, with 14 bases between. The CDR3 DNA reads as TGTGCCAGCAGTCCGACAGGACATCACAATCAGCCCCAGCATTTT. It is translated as CASSPTGHHNQPQHF.

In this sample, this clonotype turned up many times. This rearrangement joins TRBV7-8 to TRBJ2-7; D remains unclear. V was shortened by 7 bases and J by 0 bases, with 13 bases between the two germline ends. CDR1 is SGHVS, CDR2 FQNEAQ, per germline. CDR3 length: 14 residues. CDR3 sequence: CASTLTGPSYEQYF. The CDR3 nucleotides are TGTGCCAGCACTCTAACCGGCCCCTCCTACGAGCAGTACTTC.